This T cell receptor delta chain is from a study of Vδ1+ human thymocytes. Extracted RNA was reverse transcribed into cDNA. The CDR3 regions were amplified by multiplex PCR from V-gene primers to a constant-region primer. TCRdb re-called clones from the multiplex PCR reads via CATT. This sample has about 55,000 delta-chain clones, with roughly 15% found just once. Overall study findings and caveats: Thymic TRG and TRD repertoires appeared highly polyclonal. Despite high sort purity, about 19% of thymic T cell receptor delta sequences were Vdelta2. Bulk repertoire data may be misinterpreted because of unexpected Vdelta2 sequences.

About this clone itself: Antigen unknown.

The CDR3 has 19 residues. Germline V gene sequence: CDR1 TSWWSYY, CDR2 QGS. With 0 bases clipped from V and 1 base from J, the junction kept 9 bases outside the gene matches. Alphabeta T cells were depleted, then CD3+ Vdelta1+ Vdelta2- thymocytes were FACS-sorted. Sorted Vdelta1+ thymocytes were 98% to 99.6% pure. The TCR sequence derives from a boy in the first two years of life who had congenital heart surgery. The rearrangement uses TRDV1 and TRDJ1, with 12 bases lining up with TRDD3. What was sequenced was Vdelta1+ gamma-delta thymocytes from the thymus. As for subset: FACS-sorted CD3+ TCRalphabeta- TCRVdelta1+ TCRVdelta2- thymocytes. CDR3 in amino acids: CALGELRLGDTLLTDKLIF. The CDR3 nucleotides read TGTGCTCTTGGGGAACTTAGACTGGGGGATACACTACTCACCGATAAACTCATCTTT.